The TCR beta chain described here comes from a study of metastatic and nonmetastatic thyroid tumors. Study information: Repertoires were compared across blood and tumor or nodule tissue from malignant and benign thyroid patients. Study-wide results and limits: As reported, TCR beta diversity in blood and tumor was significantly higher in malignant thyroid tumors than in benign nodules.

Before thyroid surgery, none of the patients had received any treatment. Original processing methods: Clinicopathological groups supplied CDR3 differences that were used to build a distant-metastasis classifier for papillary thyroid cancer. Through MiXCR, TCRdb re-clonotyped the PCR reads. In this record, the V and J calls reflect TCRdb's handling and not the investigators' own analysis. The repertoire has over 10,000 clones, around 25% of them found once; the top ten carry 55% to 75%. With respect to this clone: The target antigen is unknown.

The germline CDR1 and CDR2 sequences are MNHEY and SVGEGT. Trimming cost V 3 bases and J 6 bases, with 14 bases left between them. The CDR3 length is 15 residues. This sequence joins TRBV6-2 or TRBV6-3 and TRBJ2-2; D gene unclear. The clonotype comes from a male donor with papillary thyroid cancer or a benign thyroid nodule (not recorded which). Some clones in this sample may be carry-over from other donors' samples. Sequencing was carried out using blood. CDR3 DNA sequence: TGTGCCAGCAGTTATAGGGTAGATTCAGCCGGGGAGCTGTTTTTT. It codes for CASSYRVDSAGELFF.